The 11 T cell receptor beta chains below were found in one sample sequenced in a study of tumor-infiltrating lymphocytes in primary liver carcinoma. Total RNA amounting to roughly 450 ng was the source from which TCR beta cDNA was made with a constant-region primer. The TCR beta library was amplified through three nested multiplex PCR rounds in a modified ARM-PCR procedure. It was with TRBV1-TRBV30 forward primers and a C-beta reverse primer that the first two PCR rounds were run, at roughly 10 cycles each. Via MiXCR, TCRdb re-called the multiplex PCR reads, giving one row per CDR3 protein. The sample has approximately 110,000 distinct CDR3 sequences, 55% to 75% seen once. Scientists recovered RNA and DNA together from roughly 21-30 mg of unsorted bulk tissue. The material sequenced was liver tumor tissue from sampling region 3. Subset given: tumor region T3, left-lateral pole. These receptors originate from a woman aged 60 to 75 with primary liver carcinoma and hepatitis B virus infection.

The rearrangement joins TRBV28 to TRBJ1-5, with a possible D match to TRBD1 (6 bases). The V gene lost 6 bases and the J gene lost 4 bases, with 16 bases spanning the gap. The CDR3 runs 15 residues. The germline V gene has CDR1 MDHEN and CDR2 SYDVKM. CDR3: CASSVIGGVNQPQHF. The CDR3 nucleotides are TGTGCCAGCAGCGTAATAGGGGGTGTGAATCAGCCCCAGCATTTT.

The CDR3 protein is CSAILGMNTGELFF. CDR3 DNA sequence: TGCAGTGCTATACTAGGGATGAACACCGGGGAGCTGTTTTTT. This rearrangement joins TRBV20-1 to TRBJ2-2; perhaps TRBD2 as D (5 bases). V was shortened by 4 bases and J by 1 base, with 10 bases between the two germline ends. CDR3 length equals 14 residues. From germline, CDR1 is DFQATT and CDR2 SNEGSKA (reference sequence).

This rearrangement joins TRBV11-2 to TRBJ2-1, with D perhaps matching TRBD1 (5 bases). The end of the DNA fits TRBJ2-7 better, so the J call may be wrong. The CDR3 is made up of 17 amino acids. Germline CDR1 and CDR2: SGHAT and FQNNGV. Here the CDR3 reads CASSLPFRQTSPLEQYF. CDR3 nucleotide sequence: TGTGCCAGCAGCTTACCCTTCCGACAGACGAGTCCGCTTGAGCAGTACTTC.

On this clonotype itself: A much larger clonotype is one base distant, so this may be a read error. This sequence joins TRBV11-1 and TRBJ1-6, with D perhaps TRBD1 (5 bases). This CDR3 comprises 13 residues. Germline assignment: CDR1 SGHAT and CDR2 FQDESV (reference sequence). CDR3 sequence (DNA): TGTGCCAGCAGCCGACTTAGGGGTTCGCCCCTCCGCTTT. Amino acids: CASSRLRGSPLRF.

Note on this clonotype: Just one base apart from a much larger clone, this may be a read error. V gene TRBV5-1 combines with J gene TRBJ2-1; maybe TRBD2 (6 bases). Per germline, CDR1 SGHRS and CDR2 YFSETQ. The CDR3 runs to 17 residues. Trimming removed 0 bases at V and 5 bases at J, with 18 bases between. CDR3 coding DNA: TGCGCCAGCAGCTTGGCGAAATCTACTTGCGGGAACAATGAGCAGTTCTTC. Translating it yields CASSLAKSTCGNNEQFF.

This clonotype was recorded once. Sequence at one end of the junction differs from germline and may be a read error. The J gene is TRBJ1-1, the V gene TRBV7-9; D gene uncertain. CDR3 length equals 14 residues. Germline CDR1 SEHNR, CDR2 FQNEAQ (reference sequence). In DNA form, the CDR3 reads TGTACCAGCAACCGCCCAGTGGTGAACACTGAAGCTTTCTTT. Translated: CTSNRPVVNTEAFF.

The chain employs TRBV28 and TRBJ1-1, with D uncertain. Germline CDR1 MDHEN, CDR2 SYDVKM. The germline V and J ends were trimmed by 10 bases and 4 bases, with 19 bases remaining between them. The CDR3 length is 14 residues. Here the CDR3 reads CATGLRSAGTEAFF. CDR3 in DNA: TGTGCCACTGGACTAAGGAGTGCGGGCACTGAAGCTTTCTTT.

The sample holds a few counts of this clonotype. In DNA form, the CDR3 reads TGTGCCAGCACGGAGGGCGCCGGAAACACCATATATTTT. It specifies CASTEGAGNTIYF. The chain combines TRBV25-1 with TRBJ1-3, with D uncertain. Deletions cut 7 bases from V and 4 bases from J, with 11 bases between. Germline V gives CDR1 MGHDK, CDR2 SYGVNS. CDR3 length equals 13 residues.

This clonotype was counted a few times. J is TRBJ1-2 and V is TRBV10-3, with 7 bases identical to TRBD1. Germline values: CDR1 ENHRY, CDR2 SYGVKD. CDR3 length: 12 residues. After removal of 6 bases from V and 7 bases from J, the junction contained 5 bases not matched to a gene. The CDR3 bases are TGTGCCATCAGCCAGGGGGAAGGTGGCTACACCTTC. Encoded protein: CAISQGEGGYTF.

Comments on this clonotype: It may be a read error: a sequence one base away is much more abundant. The CDR3 reads CAGGGARAGSNEQFF. CDR3 DNA sequence: TGTGCCGGCGGCGGGGCGCGGGCGGGGTCCAATGAGCAGTTCTTC. The chain recombines TRBV7-8 with TRBJ2-1, with D possibly being TRBD2 (6 bases). Trimming removed 11 bases from V and 6 bases from J, with 23 bases in between. Looked up from germline, CDR1 is SGHVS and CDR2 is FQNEAQ. The CDR3 is 15 residues long.

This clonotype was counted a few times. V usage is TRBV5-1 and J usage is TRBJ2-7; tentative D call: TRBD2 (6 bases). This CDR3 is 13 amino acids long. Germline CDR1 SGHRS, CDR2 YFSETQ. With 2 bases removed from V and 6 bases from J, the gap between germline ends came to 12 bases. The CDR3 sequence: CASSFGGFGEQYF. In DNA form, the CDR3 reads TGCGCCAGCAGCTTTGGAGGGTTCGGCGAGCAGTACTTC.